Listed below are T cell receptor beta chains from one sample, sequenced in a study of cytomegalovirus exposure and HLA in healthy donors. TCRdb's copy holds only in-frame clones and misses some; the assay was immunoSEQ multiplex PCR. The repertoire holds 35,000 to 50,000 clones, about 60% seen once, with roughly 9.4% in the top ten. The sequenced material came from PBMCs. The receptor set was obtained from a human donor in good health. Each CDR3 is given with its conserved first and last residue. Fields, in order: D gene, V gene, J gene, clone size, CDR3 protein, CDR3 DNA. The D gene is left open where the match is weak. Expanded clones are given a class, and other clones once, few, many or no size at all.

d_call: TRBD1
v_call: TRBV29-1
j_call: TRBJ2-7
clone_size: -
cdr3_aa: CSVGQGDDEQYF
cdr3_nt: TGCAGCGTCGGACAGGGAGACGACGAGCAGTACTTC

d_call: TRBD1
v_call: TRBV4-2
j_call: TRBJ2-3
clone_size: -
cdr3_aa: CASSRGDRVFLTSTDTQYF
cdr3_nt: TGTGCCAGCAGCCGCGGGGACAGGGTCTTTCTCACTAGCACAGATACGCAGTATTTT

d_call: TRBD1
v_call: TRBV4-3
j_call: TRBJ1-2
clone_size: -
cdr3_aa: CASSQLTGGGGYGYTF
cdr3_nt: TGCGCCAGCAGCCAACTTACGGGAGGGGGCGGGTATGGCTACACCTTC

d_call: TRBD1
v_call: TRBV4-1
j_call: TRBJ2-3
clone_size: few
cdr3_aa: CASSLRGPSTDTQYF
cdr3_nt: TGCGCCAGCAGCCTCAGGGGGCCGAGCACAGATACGCAGTATTTT

d_call: TRBD1
v_call: TRBV7-2
j_call: TRBJ1-5
clone_size: -
cdr3_aa: CASSLAWRGQRQPQHF
cdr3_nt: TGTGCCAGCAGCTTAGCGTGGAGGGGGCAACGACAGCCCCAGCATTTT

d_call: -
v_call: TRBV5-1
j_call: TRBJ2-1
clone_size: few
cdr3_aa: CASSLQVGGYNEQFF
cdr3_nt: TGCGCCAGCAGCCTACAGGTGGGGGGTTACAATGAGCAGTTCTTC

d_call: TRBD1
v_call: TRBV7-6
j_call: TRBJ1-1
clone_size: -
cdr3_aa: CASSPGGNEAFF
cdr3_nt: TGTGCCAGCAGCCCAGGGGGAAATGAAGCTTTCTTT

d_call: TRBD1
v_call: TRBV7-9
j_call: TRBJ2-1
clone_size: -
cdr3_aa: CASSRGRTGATNEQFF
cdr3_nt: TGTGCCAGCAGCCGTGGTAGGACAGGGGCTACCAATGAGCAGTTCTTC

d_call: -
v_call: TRBV18
j_call: TRBJ1-6
clone_size: -
cdr3_aa: CASSPGGMDSPLHF
cdr3_nt: TGTGCCAGCTCACCGGGCGGGATGGATTCACCCCTCCACTTT

d_call: TRBD1
v_call: TRBV19
j_call: TRBJ2-7
clone_size: -
cdr3_aa: CASSERDRELPGEQYF
cdr3_nt: TGTGCCAGTAGTGAACGGGACAGGGAGTTGCCGGGGGAGCAGTACTTC

d_call: -
v_call: TRBV10-2
j_call: TRBJ1-1
clone_size: -
cdr3_aa: CASRQGPMNTEAFF
cdr3_nt: TGCGCCAGCAGACAGGGTCCAATGAACACTGAAGCTTTCTTT

d_call: -
v_call: TRBV6-5
j_call: TRBJ1-1
clone_size: -
cdr3_aa: CASTGTGTNTEAFF
cdr3_nt: TGTGCCAGCACCGGGACTGGGACGAACACTGAAGCTTTCTTT

d_call: -
v_call: TRBV30
j_call: TRBJ2-1
clone_size: -
cdr3_aa: CAWSGSSYNEQFF
cdr3_nt: TGTGCCTGGAGCGGGTCATCCTACAATGAGCAGTTCTTC

d_call: -
v_call: TRBV4-1
j_call: TRBJ1-1
clone_size: few
cdr3_aa: CASSRLAGFTEAFF
cdr3_nt: TGCGCCAGCAGTCGACTAGCCGGCTTCACTGAAGCTTTCTTT

d_call: TRBD2
v_call: TRBV2
j_call: TRBJ2-5
clone_size: -
cdr3_aa: CASSSGGAGGTETQYF
cdr3_nt: TGTGCCAGCAGTTCGGGTGGAGCGGGGGGTACAGAGACCCAGTACTTC

d_call: -
v_call: TRBV2
j_call: TRBJ1-2
clone_size: -
cdr3_aa: CASTVRNYGYTF
cdr3_nt: TGTGCCAGCACGGTCAGGAACTATGGCTACACCTTC

d_call: -
v_call: TRBV4-1
j_call: TRBJ2-6
clone_size: -
cdr3_aa: CASSQAGFYVSGANVLTF
cdr3_nt: TGCGCCAGCAGCCAAGCGGGATTTTATGTGTCTGGGGCCAACGTCCTGACTTTC

d_call: -
v_call: TRBV6-5
j_call: TRBJ1-6
clone_size: -
cdr3_aa: CASSLHKSSYNSPLHF
cdr3_nt: TGTGCCAGCAGTTTGCACAAAAGCTCCTATAATTCACCCCTCCACTTT

d_call: -
v_call: TRBV10-3
j_call: TRBJ2-6
clone_size: few
cdr3_aa: CAISALAPSSGANVLTF
cdr3_nt: TGTGCCATCAGTGCTCTGGCTCCTTCCTCTGGGGCCAACGTCCTGACTTTC

d_call: -
v_call: TRBV18
j_call: TRBJ1-6
clone_size: -
cdr3_aa: CASSPAGKDSPLHF
cdr3_nt: TGTGCCAGCTCACCGGCAGGGAAAGATTCACCCCTCCACTTT

d_call: TRBD2
v_call: TRBV29-1
j_call: TRBJ2-7
clone_size: -
cdr3_aa: CSVREGPTYEQYF
cdr3_nt: TGCAGCGTTCGGGAGGGACCCACCTACGAGCAGTACTTC

d_call: -
v_call: TRBV19
j_call: TRBJ1-2
clone_size: -
cdr3_aa: CASSIRGNYGYTF
cdr3_nt: TGTGCCAGTAGTATTCGGGGTAACTATGGCTACACCTTC

d_call: TRBD2
v_call: TRBV12-5
j_call: TRBJ2-2
clone_size: -
cdr3_aa: CASVRTSGAGTGELFF
cdr3_nt: TGTGCTAGTGTTCGGACTAGCGGGGCGGGCACCGGGGAGCTGTTTTTT

d_call: -
v_call: TRBV6-5
j_call: TRBJ1-2
clone_size: -
cdr3_aa: CASNPAGVFYGYTF
cdr3_nt: TGTGCCAGCAACCCCGCGGGGGTGTTCTATGGCTACACCTTC

d_call: -
v_call: TRBV19
j_call: TRBJ1-2
clone_size: few
cdr3_aa: CASSPRQVPGDGYTF
cdr3_nt: TGTGCCAGTAGTCCGCGACAGGTCCCCGGGGATGGCTACACCTTC

d_call: TRBD1
v_call: TRBV27
j_call: TRBJ2-3
clone_size: few
cdr3_aa: CAIGQGRTDTQYF
cdr3_nt: TGTGCCATCGGACAGGGCCGAACAGATACGCAGTATTTT

d_call: TRBD1
v_call: TRBV5-1
j_call: TRBJ2-7
clone_size: -
cdr3_aa: CASSPGTGNGEQYF
cdr3_nt: TGCGCCAGCAGCCCCGGGACAGGGAACGGCGAGCAGTACTTC

d_call: TRBD1
v_call: TRBV28
j_call: TRBJ1-1
clone_size: once
cdr3_aa: CASIGQGDRNTEAFF
cdr3_nt: TGTGCCAGCATCGGACAGGGGGATCGGAACACTGAAGCTTTCTTT

d_call: -
v_call: TRBV10-1
j_call: TRBJ1-1
clone_size: few
cdr3_aa: CASSRGGAEAFF
cdr3_nt: TGCGCCAGCTCCCGAGGAGGGGCTGAAGCTTTCTTT

d_call: TRBD1
v_call: TRBV6-5
j_call: TRBJ1-2
clone_size: -
cdr3_aa: CASSWADRGVYGYTF
cdr3_nt: TGTGCCAGCAGTTGGGCGGACAGGGGGGTTTATGGCTACACCTTC

d_call: -
v_call: TRBV6-5
j_call: TRBJ2-7
clone_size: few
cdr3_aa: CASASGTYEQYF
cdr3_nt: TGTGCCAGTGCTAGTGGAACCTACGAGCAGTACTTC

d_call: -
v_call: TRBV5-8
j_call: TRBJ1-2
clone_size: -
cdr3_aa: CASSISLGGIYRGYTF
cdr3_nt: TGTGCCAGCAGCATCTCCCTTGGCGGGATCTACCGAGGCTACACCTTC

d_call: -
v_call: TRBV6-5
j_call: TRBJ1-2
clone_size: -
cdr3_aa: CASSYQKGATNGYTF
cdr3_nt: TGTGCCAGCAGTTATCAGAAGGGAGCTACGAATGGCTACACCTTC

d_call: TRBD1
v_call: TRBV9
j_call: TRBJ1-2
clone_size: few
cdr3_aa: CASTPTGFKAGGYTF
cdr3_nt: TGTGCCAGCACCCCGACAGGGTTTAAGGCGGGTGGCTACACCTTC

d_call: TRBD1
v_call: TRBV10-1
j_call: TRBJ2-7
clone_size: -
cdr3_aa: CASSPTGTGNYEQYF
cdr3_nt: TGCGCCAGCAGTCCGACCGGGACAGGGAATTACGAGCAGTACTTC